This is a list of T cell receptor beta chains from one sample in a study of shared clonotypes between healthy human individuals. Produced via immunoSEQ multiplex PCR; TCRdb's table is partial and in-frame only. The table shows 650,000 to 800,000 clones, with around 70% occurring only once. The sample comprised memory CD4+ T cells sorted from blood. These TCRs come from a woman aged 30 to 39 in good health. The conserved cysteine and the conserved F or W are not part of the CDR3 here. D genes are given only for firm matches. Clone size is given for some rows only: seen once, a few or many times, or a class if the clone is expanded.

d_call	clone_size	v_call	j_call	cdr3_aa
TRBD1	-	TRBV5-8	TRBJ1-5	ASSLESLQGAGDQPQH
TRBD1	few	TRBV5-4	TRBJ1-2	ASRLDREGGYT
-	-	TRBV28	TRBJ2-7	ASSFEGVYEQY
TRBD1	-	TRBV19	TRBJ1-5	ASSGPTGGGQPQH
-	-	TRBV6-1	TRBJ1-1	ASRGQNTEAF
TRBD1	-	TRBV7-2	TRBJ2-7	ASSLRATGASVHEQY
-	-	TRBV6-5	TRBJ1-5	ASSYSSGTGEPQH
-	-	TRBV28	TRBJ2-7	ASSSPGPYEQY
-	-	TRBV9	TRBJ2-1	ASSVRAGRSYNEQF
TRBD1	few	TRBV25-1	TRBJ2-3	ASSRTGLSTDTQY
-	-	TRBV18	TRBJ1-3	ASSPPAESGNTIY
-	-	TRBV2	TRBJ2-2	ASRGPSGELF
-	-	TRBV19	TRBJ2-7	ASSTKLDSYEQY
-	-	TRBV11-3	TRBJ2-7	ASSPPGGPYEQY
-	-	TRBV29-1	TRBJ2-1	SVVGGMPYNEQF
TRBD2	-	TRBV28	TRBJ2-3	ASSGLAGGRVTDTQY
-	many	TRBV5-6	TRBJ2-2	ASSLGASTGELF
TRBD2	once	TRBV14	TRBJ2-1	ASSRRTSGAVEQF
TRBD2	few	TRBV7-3	TRBJ2-1	ASSPWGREGNEQF
-	once	TRBV6-1	TRBJ2-7	ASKLETQNYEQY
TRBD2	once	TRBV7-2	TRBJ2-7	ASSREGGLDEQY
-	few	TRBV7-8	TRBJ1-1	ASSLRRGMQNTEAF
-	few	TRBV7-2	TRBJ1-3	ASSLGFGDTGNTIY
TRBD1	-	TRBV7-3	TRBJ1-4	ASSFGQGRTNEKLF
-	-	TRBV6-5	TRBJ1-4	ASSGRIHNEKLF
TRBD2	few	TRBV7-8	TRBJ2-3	ASSGLSGRVGYTQY
-	once	TRBV28	TRBJ2-7	ASSLSSQPEQY
TRBD2	-	TRBV29-1	TRBJ2-1	SAQLAKSSYNEQF
TRBD2	-	TRBV27	TRBJ2-1	ASFPGLAGGSHNEQF
-	-	TRBV6-5	TRBJ1-5	ASGPLGGSRQPQH
-	-	TRBV28	TRBJ2-3	ASSPLEGGGTDTQY
-	-	TRBV4-2	TRBJ2-2	ASRTVEDPGELF
-	-	TRBV30	TRBJ2-7	AWSMPYEQY
-	-	TRBV7-9	TRBJ1-1	ASSAVVNTEAF
-	-	TRBV5-1	TRBJ2-1	ASSPDSGQNYNEQF
-	-	TRBV28	TRBJ2-7	ASSLFGYEQY
-	-	TRBV6-1	TRBJ1-2	ARGAPRGGYT
-	-	TRBV7-2	TRBJ2-7	ASSLNGGAYEQY
-	-	TRBV28	TRBJ2-7	ASSLRRGSYEQY
TRBD1	-	TRBV4-1	TRBJ2-3	ASSQGDRGMDTQY
-	-	TRBV25-1	TRBJ2-1	ASKGEGAKNEQF
-	-	TRBV5-4	TRBJ2-7	ASSLSEGYEQY
TRBD1	few	TRBV2	TRBJ2-2	ASRIGTGNTGELF
-	-	TRBV19	TRBJ2-7	ASRERVGVEVSEQY
TRBD2	once	TRBV6-5	TRBJ2-7	ASSFSGSYDEQY
-	few	TRBV28	TRBJ1-4	ASRHGGKLF
-	-	TRBV6-6	TRBJ2-2	ATRGTSFEGGELF
-	-	TRBV7-3	TRBJ2-2	ASSLMGASPGELF
-	many	TRBV11-2	TRBJ2-1	ASSPGAYPYNEQF
-	-	TRBV18	TRBJ1-2	ASSPSSNYGYT